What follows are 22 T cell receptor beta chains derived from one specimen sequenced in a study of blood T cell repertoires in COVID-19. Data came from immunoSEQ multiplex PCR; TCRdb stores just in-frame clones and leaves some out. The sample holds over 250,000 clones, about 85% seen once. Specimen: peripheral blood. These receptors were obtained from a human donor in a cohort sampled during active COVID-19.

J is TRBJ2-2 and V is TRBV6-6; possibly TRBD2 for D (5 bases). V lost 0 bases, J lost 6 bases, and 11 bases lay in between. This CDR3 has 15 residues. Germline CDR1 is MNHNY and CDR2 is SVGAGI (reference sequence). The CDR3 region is CASSYSPSQSGELFF. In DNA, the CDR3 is TGTGCCAGCAGTTACTCGCCTAGCCAGTCCGGGGAGCTGTTTTTT.

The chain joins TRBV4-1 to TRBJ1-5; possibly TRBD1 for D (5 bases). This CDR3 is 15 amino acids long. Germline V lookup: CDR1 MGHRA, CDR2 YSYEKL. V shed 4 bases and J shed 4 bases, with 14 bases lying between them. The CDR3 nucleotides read TGCGCCAGCAGCCCGACGGTAGGGGAAAATCAGCCCCAGCATTTT. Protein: CASSPTVGENQPQHF.

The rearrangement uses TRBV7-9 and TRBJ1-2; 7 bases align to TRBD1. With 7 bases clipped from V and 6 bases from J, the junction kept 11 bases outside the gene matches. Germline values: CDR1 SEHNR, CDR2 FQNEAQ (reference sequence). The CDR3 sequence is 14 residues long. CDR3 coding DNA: TGTGCCAGCACCCCGACAGGGTCTTCCCATGGCTACACCTTC. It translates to CASTPTGSSHGYTF.

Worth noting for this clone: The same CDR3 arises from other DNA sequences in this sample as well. The CDR3 sequence is CASSPGLAGNEQFF. In DNA form, the CDR3 reads TGCGCCAGCAGCCCGGGACTAGCGGGCAATGAGCAGTTCTTC. The chain recombines TRBV4-3 with TRBJ2-1, with 12 bases identical to TRBD2. Germline CDR1 and CDR2: LGHNA and YSLEER. The CDR3 sequence is 14 residues long. J lost 6 bases, V lost 4 bases, and 1 base had no gene match.

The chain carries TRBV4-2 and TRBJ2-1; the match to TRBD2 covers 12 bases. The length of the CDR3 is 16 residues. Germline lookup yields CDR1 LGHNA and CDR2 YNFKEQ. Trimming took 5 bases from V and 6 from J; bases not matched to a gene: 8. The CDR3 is CASSFYGTSGLNEQFF. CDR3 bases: TGTGCCAGCAGCTTTTACGGGACTAGCGGGCTCAATGAGCAGTTCTTC.

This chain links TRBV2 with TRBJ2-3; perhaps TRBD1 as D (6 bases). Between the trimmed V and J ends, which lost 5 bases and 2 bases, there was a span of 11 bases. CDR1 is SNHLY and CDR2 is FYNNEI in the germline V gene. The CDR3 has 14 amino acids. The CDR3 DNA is TGTGCCAGCAGTTTGGACAGTTTCACAGATACGCAGTATTTT. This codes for CASSLDSFTDTQYF.

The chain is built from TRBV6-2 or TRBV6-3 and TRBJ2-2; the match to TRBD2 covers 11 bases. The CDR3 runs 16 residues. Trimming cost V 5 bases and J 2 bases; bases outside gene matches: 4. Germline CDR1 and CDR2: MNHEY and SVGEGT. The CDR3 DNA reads TGTGCCAGCAGTAGACTAGCGGGGCCCAACACCGGGGAGCTGTTTTTT. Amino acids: CASSRLAGPNTGELFF.

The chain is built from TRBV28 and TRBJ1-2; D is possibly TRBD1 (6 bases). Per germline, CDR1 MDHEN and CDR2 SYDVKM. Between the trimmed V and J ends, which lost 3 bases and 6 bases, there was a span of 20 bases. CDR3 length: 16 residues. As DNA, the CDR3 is TGTGCCAGCAGTTTGCCCCCCCTGACAGGTGGCGATGGCTACACCTTC. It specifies CASSLPPLTGGDGYTF.

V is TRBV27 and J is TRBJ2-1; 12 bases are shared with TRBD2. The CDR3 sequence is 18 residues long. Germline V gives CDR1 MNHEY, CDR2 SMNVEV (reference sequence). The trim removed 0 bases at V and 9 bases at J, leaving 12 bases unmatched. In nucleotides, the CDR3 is TGTGCCAGCAGTTTATCCCCACTAGCGGGAGGTCGTTGGGGTGAGCAGTTCTTC. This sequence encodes CASSLSPLAGGRWGEQFF.

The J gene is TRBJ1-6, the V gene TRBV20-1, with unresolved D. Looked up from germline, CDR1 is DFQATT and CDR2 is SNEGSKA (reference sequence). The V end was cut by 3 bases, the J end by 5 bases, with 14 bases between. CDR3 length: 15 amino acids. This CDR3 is CSASNTINNNSPLHF. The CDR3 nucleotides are TGCAGTGCTAGTAACACAATCAACAATAATTCACCCCTCCACTTT.

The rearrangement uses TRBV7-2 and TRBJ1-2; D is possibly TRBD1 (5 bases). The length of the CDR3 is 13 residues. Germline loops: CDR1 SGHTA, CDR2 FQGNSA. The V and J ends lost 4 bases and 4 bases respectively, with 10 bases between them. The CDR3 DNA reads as TGTGCCAGCAGCTCAACCGGGGGCTATGGCTACACCTTC. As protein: CASSSTGGYGYTF.

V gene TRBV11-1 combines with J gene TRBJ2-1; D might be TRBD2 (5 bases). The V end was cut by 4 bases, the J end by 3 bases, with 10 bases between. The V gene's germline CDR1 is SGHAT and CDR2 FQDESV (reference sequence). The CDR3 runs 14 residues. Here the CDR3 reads CASSSTGNYNEQFF. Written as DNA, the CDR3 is TGTGCCAGCAGCTCGACGGGGAACTACAATGAGCAGTTCTTC.

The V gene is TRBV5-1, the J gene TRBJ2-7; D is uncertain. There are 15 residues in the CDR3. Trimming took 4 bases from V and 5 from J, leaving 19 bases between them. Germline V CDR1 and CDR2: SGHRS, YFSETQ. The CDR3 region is CASSPQVRGGHEQYF. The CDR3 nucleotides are TGCGCCAGCAGCCCCCAAGTGAGAGGTGGTCACGAGCAGTACTTC.

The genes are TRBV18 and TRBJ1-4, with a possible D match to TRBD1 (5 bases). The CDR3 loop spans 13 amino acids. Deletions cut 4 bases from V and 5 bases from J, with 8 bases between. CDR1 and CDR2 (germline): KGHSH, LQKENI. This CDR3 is CASSRQQNEKLFF. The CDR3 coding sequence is TGTGCCAGCTCACGACAGCAAAATGAAAAACTGTTTTTT. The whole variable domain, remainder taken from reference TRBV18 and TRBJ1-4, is NAGVMQNPRHLVRRRGQEARLRCSPMKGHSHVYWYRQLPEEGLKFMVYLQKENIIDESGMPKERFSAEFPKEGPSILRIQQVVRGDSAAYFCASSRQQNEKLFFGSGTQLSVL.

DNA of the CDR3: TGTGCCAGCAGCCTACGACTAGCGGGAGCCTACGAGCAGTACTTC. Its protein is CASSLRLAGAYEQYF. The chain is built from TRBV7-2 and TRBJ2-7, with 12 positions matching TRBD2. The germline gives CDR1 SGHTA, CDR2 FQGNSA. The CDR3 covers 15 residues. With V trimmed by 5 bases and J by 2 bases, 4 bases remained unmatched.

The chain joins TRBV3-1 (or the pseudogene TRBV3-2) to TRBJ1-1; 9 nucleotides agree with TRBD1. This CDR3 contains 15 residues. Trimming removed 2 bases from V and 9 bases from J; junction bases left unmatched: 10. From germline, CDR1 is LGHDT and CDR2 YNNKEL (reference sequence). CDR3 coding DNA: TGTGCCAGCAGCCAATGGACTACAGGGGGCAAAAAAGCTTTCTTT. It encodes CASSQWTTGGKKAFF.

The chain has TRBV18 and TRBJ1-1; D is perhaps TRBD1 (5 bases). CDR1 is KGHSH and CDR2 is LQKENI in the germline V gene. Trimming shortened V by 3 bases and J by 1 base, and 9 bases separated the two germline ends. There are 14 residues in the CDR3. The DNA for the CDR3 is TGTGCCAGCTCACCTACGGGGGGGAACACTGAAGCTTTCTTT. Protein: CASSPTGGNTEAFF. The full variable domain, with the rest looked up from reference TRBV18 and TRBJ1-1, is NAGVMQNPRHLVRRRGQEARLRCSPMKGHSHVYWYRQLPEEGLKFMVYLQKENIIDESGMPKERFSAEFPKEGPSILRIQQVVRGDSAAYFCASSPTGGNTEAFFGQGTRLTVV.

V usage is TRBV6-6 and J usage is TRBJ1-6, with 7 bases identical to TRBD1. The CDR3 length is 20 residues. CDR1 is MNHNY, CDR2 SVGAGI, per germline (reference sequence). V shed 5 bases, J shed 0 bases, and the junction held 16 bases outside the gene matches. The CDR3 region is CASSPSYRGRGSSYNSPLHF. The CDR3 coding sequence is TGTGCCAGCAGTCCCTCCTACAGGGGACGGGGGAGCTCCTATAATTCACCCCTCCACTTT.

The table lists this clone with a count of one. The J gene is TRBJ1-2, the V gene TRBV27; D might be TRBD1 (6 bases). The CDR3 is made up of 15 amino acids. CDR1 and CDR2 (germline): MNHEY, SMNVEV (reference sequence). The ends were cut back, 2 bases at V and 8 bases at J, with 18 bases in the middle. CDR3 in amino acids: CASSLRAGEGRGYTF. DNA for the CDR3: TGTGCCAGCAGTTTACGGGCAGGGGAGGGACGCGGCTACACCTTC.

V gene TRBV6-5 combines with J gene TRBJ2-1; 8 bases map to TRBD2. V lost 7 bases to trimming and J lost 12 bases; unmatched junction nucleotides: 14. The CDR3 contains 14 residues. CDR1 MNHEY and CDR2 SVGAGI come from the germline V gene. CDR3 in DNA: TGTGCCAGCACCTCGGGAGGGGACCCCGAGTGGCAGTTCTTC. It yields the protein CASTSGGDPEWQFF.

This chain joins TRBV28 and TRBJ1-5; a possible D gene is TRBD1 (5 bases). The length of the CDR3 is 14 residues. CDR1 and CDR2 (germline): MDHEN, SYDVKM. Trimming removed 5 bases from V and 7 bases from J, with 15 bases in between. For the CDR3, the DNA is TGTGCCAGCAGTCCTCTGGAGGGGAACCAGCCCCAGCATTTT. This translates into CASSPLEGNQPQHF.

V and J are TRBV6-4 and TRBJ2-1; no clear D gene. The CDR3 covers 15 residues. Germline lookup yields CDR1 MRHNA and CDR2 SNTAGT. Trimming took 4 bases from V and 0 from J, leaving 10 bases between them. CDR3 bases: TGTGCCAGCAGTGTGGGCATACACTCCTACAATGAGCAGTTCTTC. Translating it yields CASSVGIHSYNEQFF.